This entry lists 22 T cell receptor beta chains sequenced from one sample in a study of cytomegalovirus exposure and HLA in healthy donors. The PCR made use of 60 Vbeta and 13 Jbeta primers. Produced via immunoSEQ multiplex PCR; TCRdb's table is partial and in-frame only. This table holds roughly 140,000 clones. The sequenced sample consisted of PBMCs. All receptors derive from a man aged 40-49 years in good health and CMV-seronegative.

The chain is built from TRBV2 and TRBJ2-5; D ambiguous. Germline V gene lookup returns CDR1 SNHLY and CDR2 FYNNEI. The ends were cut back, 4 bases at V and 3 bases at J, with 6 bases in the middle. The CDR3 runs to 12 residues. This CDR3 is CASSVTEETQYF. The CDR3 nucleotides read TGTGCCAGCAGTGTAACAGAAGAGACCCAGTACTTC.

The rearrangement links TRBV6-5 to TRBJ1-3; D is unclear. CDR1 and CDR2 (germline): MNHEY, SVGAGI. This CDR3 has 15 amino acids. Trimming left V 0 bases short and J 0 bases short, with 6 bases between. In nucleotides, the CDR3 is TGTGCCAGCAGTTACTCGAGGAGCTCTGGAAACACCATATATTTT. Translation gives CASSYSRSSGNTIYF.

This rearrangement joins TRBV5-1 to TRBJ1-1; 8 bases map to TRBD1. The V segment lost 4 bases and the J segment 11 bases; nucleotides outside the gene matches: 10. CDR3 length: 13 amino acids. Germline V CDR1 and CDR2: SGHRS, YFSETQ. The CDR3 DNA reads as TGCGCCAGCAGCCTCGAGACAGGGGCCGTGGCTTTCTTT. Translating gives CASSLETGAVAFF.

The chain has TRBV6-4 and TRBJ1-2; D remains ambiguous. The CDR3 is 15 residues long. V lost 0 bases to trimming and J lost 1 base, with 9 bases between them. Per germline, CDR1 MRHNA and CDR2 SNTAGT. The CDR3 bases are TGTGCCAGCAGTGACTCCCCAGGTTTTAACTATGGCTACACCTTC. Amino acids: CASSDSPGFNYGYTF.

V gene TRBV5-5 combines with J gene TRBJ1-6, with 8 bases matching TRBD1. The J segment lost 8 bases and the V segment lost 2 bases, leaving 3 bases of the junction unmatched. Germline V CDR1 and CDR2: SGHKS, YYEKEE (reference sequence). The CDR3 length is 14 residues. The CDR3 bases are TGTGCCAGCAGCTTACAGGGGGGTGATTCACCCCTCCACTTT. Residues: CASSLQGGDSPLHF.

The V and J genes are TRBV2 and TRBJ1-5, with TRBD1 identical over 9 bases. V lost 8 bases, J lost 0 bases, and 11 bases stayed unmatched. Germline CDR1 and CDR2: SNHLY and FYNNEI. This CDR3 is built from 17 residues. The CDR3 nucleotides read TGTGCCAGCTGCCGGGACAGGGCCCTCCATAGCAATCAGCCCCAGCATTTT. Translation: CASCRDRALHSNQPQHF.

Here the CDR3 DNA reads TGTGCCAGCAGCACCGGGACAGCGAACCGCGAGCAGTACTTC. This sequence encodes CASSTGTANREQYF. The rearrangement links TRBV7-2 to TRBJ2-7, with 7 bases fitting TRBD1. Germline loops: CDR1 SGHTA, CDR2 FQGNSA. The trim removed 5 bases at V and 6 bases at J, leaving 10 bases unmatched. This CDR3 comprises 14 residues.

V gene TRBV5-1 combines with J gene TRBJ2-5; TRBD1 matches at 10 bases. J lost 9 bases, V lost 0 bases, and 8 bases had no gene match. Germline V gene data show CDR1 as SGHRS and CDR2 as YFSETQ. The CDR3 loop spans 15 amino acids. CDR3 in DNA: TGCGCCAGCAGCTTGGGGGGACAGGGGTCCGGGGCCCAGTACTTC. Translated: CASSLGGQGSGAQYF.

The chain couples TRBV27 to TRBJ1-1; perhaps TRBD1 as D (5 bases). The CDR3 loop spans 14 amino acids. Germline V CDR1 and CDR2: MNHEY, SMNVEV (reference sequence). V lost 3 bases, J lost 4 bases, and 12 bases lay in between. CDR3 region: CASSFRQSGTEAFF. DNA of the CDR3: TGTGCCAGCAGTTTTCGACAGTCGGGCACTGAAGCTTTCTTT.

The rearrangement joins TRBV5-4 to TRBJ1-2; 7 bases are a match to TRBD1. Germline CDR1 reads SGHNT; CDR2 reads YYREEE (reference sequence). The V and J ends lost 3 bases and 4 bases, in that order; junction bases with no gene match: 9. The CDR3 runs to 15 residues. For the CDR3, the DNA is TGTGCCAGCAGCTCCAGACAGGGCGATTCCTATGGCTACACCTTC. Translation: CASSSRQGDSYGYTF.

The genes are TRBV5-1 and TRBJ2-7, with D possibly matching TRBD1 (5 bases). Between the trimmed V and J ends, which lost 0 bases and 3 bases, there was a span of 13 bases. The CDR3 spans 15 residues. Germline CDR1 is SGHRS and CDR2 is YFSETQ. The CDR3 is CASSLAAEGVYEQYF. CDR3 nucleotide sequence: TGCGCCAGCAGCTTGGCCGCCGAAGGGGTCTACGAGCAGTACTTC.

J is TRBJ2-7 and V is TRBV5-1, with 9 bases lining up with TRBD2. Trimming removed 1 base from V and 5 bases from J; junction bases left unmatched: 4. The germline V gene has CDR1 SGHRS and CDR2 YFSETQ. The CDR3 has 14 residues. CDR3 DNA: TGCGCCAGCAGCTTGTTGGTAGCGGGGGACGAGCAGTACTTC. Protein product: CASSLLVAGDEQYF.

The V call is TRBV5-5, the J call TRBJ2-3; D is unresolved. CDR1 is SGHKS and CDR2 is YYEKEE in the germline V gene (reference sequence). This CDR3 is 13 amino acids long. V was shortened by 0 bases and J by 3 bases, with 5 bases between the two germline ends. The CDR3 is CASSLGGTDTQYF. As DNA, the CDR3 is TGTGCCAGCAGCTTGGGAGGAACAGATACGCAGTATTTT. Together with reference TRBV5-5 and TRBJ2-3, the CDR3 gives the full variable domain: DAGVTQSPTHLIKTRGQQVTLRCSPISGHKSVSWYQQVLGQGPQFIFQYYEKEERGRGNFPDRFSARQFPNYSSELNVNALLLGDSALYLCASSLGGTDTQYFGPGTRLTVL.

This chain uses TRBV9 with TRBJ1-2, with TRBD1 identical over 7 bases. V lost 4 bases to trimming and J lost 4 bases; unmatched junction nucleotides: 7. The CDR3 spans 14 residues. Germline CDR1 reads SGDLS; CDR2 reads YYNGEE. The CDR3 DNA sequence: TGTGCCAGCAGCCCGACGACAGGGAGCTATGGCTACACCTTC. As protein: CASSPTTGSYGYTF. Full variable domain (remainder filled in from reference TRBV9 and TRBJ1-2): DSGVTQTPKHLITATGQRVTLRCSPRSGDLSVYWYQQSLDQGLQFLIQYYNGEERAKGNILERFSAQQFPDLHSELNLSSLELGDSALYFCASSPTTGSYGYTFGSGTRLTVV.

Notes on this clone: Other DNA sequences in the sample encode the same CDR3. The J gene is TRBJ1-1, the V gene TRBV4-2; a weak D match, TRBD1 (5 bases). CDR1 and CDR2 from the germline V gene are LGHNA and YNFKEQ. Trimming took off 0 bases at V and 5 bases at J, with 10 bases between the two ends. The CDR3 totals 14 residues. CDR3 amino acids: CASSQEQGGTEAFF. As DNA, the CDR3 is TGTGCCAGCAGCCAAGAGCAGGGAGGAACTGAAGCTTTCTTT.

The chain links TRBV5-5 to TRBJ2-2; D perhaps matches TRBD1 (6 bases). Germline V gene sequence: CDR1 SGHKS, CDR2 YYEKEE (reference sequence). The CDR3 loop spans 16 amino acids. Trimming removed 3 bases from V and 5 bases from J, with 17 bases in between. The chain's CDR3 is CASSSLKQGNTGELFF. CDR3 bases: TGTGCCAGCAGCTCGTTGAAACAGGGAAATACCGGGGAGCTGTTTTTT.

The genes are TRBV19 and TRBJ2-7; 11 bases line up with TRBD1. There are 18 residues in the CDR3. Germline-derived CDR1 and CDR2 are LNHDA and SQIVND (reference sequence). The V gene end was trimmed by 6 bases and the J gene end by 3 bases; junction bases not matched to a gene: 16. CDR3 loop: CASSSRLPGQGGIYEQYF. The CDR3 nucleotides read TGTGCCAGTAGCTCGCGCCTTCCGGGACAGGGGGGGATCTACGAGCAGTACTTC.

The J gene is TRBJ2-7, the V gene TRBV5-1, with 10 bases fitting TRBD1. The CDR3 consists of 15 residues. V gave up 4 bases and J gave up 0 bases; unmatched junction bases: 4. Germline V gene sequence: CDR1 SGHRS, CDR2 YFSETQ. CDR3 amino acids: CASSRDRGFSYEQYF. The DNA for the CDR3 is TGCGCCAGCAGCAGGGACAGGGGATTCTCCTACGAGCAGTACTTC.

The CDR3 coding sequence is TGTGCCAGCAGCTTAGCGGAGGTAGCTAATGAAAAACTGTTTTTT. Its translation: CASSLAEVANEKLFF. The J gene is TRBJ1-4, the V gene TRBV7-9; D not resolved. The CDR3 length is 15 residues. V lost 0 bases and J 3 bases, leaving 8 bases between the germline ends. The germline V gene has CDR1 SEHNR and CDR2 FQNEAQ (reference sequence). The full variable domain, with the rest looked up from reference TRBV7-9 and TRBJ1-4, is DTGVSQNPRHKITKRGQNVTFRCDPISEHNRLYWYRQTLGQGPEFLTYFQNEAQLEKSRLLSDRFSAERPKGSFSTLEIQRTEQGDSAMYLCASSLAEVANEKLFFGSGTQLSVL.

The gene calls are TRBV2 and TRBJ2-7; D is perhaps TRBD1 (6 bases). Germline CDR1 SNHLY, CDR2 FYNNEI. V was trimmed by 7 bases and J by 2 bases, leaving 15 bases between them. CDR3 length equals 14 residues. The CDR3: CASTESTGTYEQYF. The DNA of the CDR3 is TGTGCCAGCACCGAATCGACAGGTACCTACGAGCAGTACTTC. The full variable domain, rest sourced from reference TRBV2 and TRBJ2-7, is EPEVTQTPSHQVTQMGQEVILRCVPISNHLYFYWYRQILGQKVEFLVSFYNNEISEKSEIFDDQFSVERPDGSNFTLKIRSTKLEDSAMYFCASTESTGTYEQYFGPGTRLTVT.

The V call is TRBV11-2, the J call TRBJ2-3; D remains unclear. Trimming shortened V by 4 bases and J by 6 bases, and 8 bases separated the two germline ends. Looked up from germline, CDR1 is SGHAT and CDR2 is FQNNGV. The CDR3 sequence is 12 residues long. The CDR3 DNA follows: TGTGCCAGCAGCTCATTCCGGGATACGCAGTATTTT. Amino acid sequence: CASSSFRDTQYF.

This chain uses TRBV19 with TRBJ1-2, with D maybe TRBD1 (5 bases). CDR1 is LNHDA, CDR2 SQIVND, per germline (reference sequence). CDR3 length: 17 residues. Trimming removed 7 bases at V and 0 bases at J, with 21 bases between. The CDR3: CASTSASGGTSNYGYTF. The CDR3 DNA reads as TGTGCCAGTACTTCTGCAAGTGGGGGGACTTCTAACTATGGCTACACCTTC.